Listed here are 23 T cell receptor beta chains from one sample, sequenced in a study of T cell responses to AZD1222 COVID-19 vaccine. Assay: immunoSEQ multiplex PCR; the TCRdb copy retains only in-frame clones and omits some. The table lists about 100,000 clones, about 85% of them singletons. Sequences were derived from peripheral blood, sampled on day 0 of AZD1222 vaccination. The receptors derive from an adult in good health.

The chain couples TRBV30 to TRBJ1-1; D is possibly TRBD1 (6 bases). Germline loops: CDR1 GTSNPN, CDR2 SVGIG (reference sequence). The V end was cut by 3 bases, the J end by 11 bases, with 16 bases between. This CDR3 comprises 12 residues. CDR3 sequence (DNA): TGTGCCTGGAGAGTAAGGCCGGGGGCGGCTTTCTTT. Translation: CAWRVRPGAAFF.

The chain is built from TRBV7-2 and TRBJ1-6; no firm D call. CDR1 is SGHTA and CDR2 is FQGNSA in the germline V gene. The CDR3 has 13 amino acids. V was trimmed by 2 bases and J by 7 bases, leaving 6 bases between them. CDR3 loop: CASSLFGNSPLHF. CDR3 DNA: TGTGCCAGCAGCTTATTCGGAAATTCACCCCTCCACTTT.

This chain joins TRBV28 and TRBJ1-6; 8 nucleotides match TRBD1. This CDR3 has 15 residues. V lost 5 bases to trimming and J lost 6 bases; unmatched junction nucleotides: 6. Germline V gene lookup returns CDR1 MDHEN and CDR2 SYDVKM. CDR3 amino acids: CASSPRTGFNSPLHF. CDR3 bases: TGTGCCAGCAGTCCCAGGACAGGGTTTAATTCACCCCTCCACTTT.

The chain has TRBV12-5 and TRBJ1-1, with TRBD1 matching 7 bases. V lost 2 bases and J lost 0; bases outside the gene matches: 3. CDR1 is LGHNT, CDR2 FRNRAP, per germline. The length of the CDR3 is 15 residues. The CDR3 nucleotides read TGTGCTAGTGGTTTGCCAAGGGGGCTGAACACTGAAGCTTTCTTT. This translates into CASGLPRGLNTEAFF.

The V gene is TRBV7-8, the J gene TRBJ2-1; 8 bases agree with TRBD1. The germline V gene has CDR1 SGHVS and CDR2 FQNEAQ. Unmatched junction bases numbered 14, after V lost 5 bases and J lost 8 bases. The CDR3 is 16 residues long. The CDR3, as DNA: TGTGCCAGCAGCCCGAACGATCGGACAGGGAACGATGAGCAGTTCTTC. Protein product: CASSPNDRTGNDEQFF.

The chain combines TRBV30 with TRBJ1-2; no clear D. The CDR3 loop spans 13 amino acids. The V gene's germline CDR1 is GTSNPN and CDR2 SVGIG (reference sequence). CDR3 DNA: TGTGCTCTGGAACCCGAAGGGAACTATGGCTACACCTTC. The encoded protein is CALEPEGNYGYTF.

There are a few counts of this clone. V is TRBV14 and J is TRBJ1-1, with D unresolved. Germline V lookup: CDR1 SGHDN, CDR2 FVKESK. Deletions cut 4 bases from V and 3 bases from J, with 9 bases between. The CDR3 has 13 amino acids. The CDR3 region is CASSLQTDTEAFF. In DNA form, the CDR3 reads TGTGCCAGCAGCCTACAAACAGACACTGAAGCTTTCTTT.

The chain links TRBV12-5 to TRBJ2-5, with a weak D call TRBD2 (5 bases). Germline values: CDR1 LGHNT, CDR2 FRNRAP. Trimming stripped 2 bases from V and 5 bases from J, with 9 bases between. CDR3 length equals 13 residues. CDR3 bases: TGTGCTAGTGGTTTGATGGGCGGGGAGACCCAGTACTTC. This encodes CASGLMGGETQYF. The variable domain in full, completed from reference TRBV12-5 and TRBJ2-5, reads DARVTQTPRHKVTEMGQEVTMRCQPILGHNTVFWYRQTMMQGLELLAYFRNRAPLDDSGMPKDRFSAEMPDATLATLKIQPSEPRDSAVYFCASGLMGGETQYFGPGTRLLVL.

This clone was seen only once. This CDR3 reads CASSLQGEAGSSYTF. The CDR3 DNA sequence: TGTGCCAGCAGCTTACAGGGCGAGGCGGGCAGTAGCTACACCTTC. V and J are TRBV7-2 and TRBJ1-2; the D gene is possibly TRBD1 (5 bases). The V gene's germline CDR1 is SGHTA and CDR2 FQGNSA. V lost 2 bases, J lost 9 bases, and 19 bases lay in between. This CDR3 comprises 15 residues.

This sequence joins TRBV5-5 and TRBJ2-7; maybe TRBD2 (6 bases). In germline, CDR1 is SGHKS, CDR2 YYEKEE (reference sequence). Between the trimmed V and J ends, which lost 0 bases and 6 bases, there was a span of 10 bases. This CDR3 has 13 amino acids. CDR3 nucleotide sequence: TGTGCCAGCAGCTTGGAGGTTAGCGGCGAGCAGTACTTC. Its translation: CASSLEVSGEQYF.

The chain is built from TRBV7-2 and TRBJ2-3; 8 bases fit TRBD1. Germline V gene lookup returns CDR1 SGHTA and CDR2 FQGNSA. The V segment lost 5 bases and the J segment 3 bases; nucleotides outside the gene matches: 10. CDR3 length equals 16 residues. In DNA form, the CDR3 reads TGTGCCAGCAGCCCAAACAGACAGGGGACGACAGATACGCAGTATTTT. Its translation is CASSPNRQGTTDTQYF.

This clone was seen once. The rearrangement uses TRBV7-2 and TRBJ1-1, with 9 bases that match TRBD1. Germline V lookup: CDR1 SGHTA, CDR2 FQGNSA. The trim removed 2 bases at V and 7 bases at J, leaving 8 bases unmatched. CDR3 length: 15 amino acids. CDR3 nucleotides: TGTGCCAGCAGCTTACGGGGACAGGGCCGGGGTGAAGCTTTCTTT. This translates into CASSLRGQGRGEAFF.

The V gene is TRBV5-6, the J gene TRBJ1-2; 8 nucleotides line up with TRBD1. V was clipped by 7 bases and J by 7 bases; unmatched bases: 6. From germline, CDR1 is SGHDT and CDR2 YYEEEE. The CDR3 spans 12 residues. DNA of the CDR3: TGTGCCAGCGTAAGACAGGGGTCTGGCTACACCTTC. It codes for CASVRQGSGYTF. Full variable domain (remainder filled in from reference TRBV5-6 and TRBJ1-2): DAGVTQSPTHLIKTRGQQVTLRCSPKSGHDTVSWYQQALGQGPQFIFQYYEEEERQRGNFPDRFSGHQFPNYSSELNVNALLLGDSALYLCASVRQGSGYTFGSGTRLTVV.

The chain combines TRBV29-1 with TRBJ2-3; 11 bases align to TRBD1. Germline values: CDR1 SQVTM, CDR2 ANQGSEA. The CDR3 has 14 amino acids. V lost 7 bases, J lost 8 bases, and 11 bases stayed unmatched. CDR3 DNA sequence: TGCAGCGCTACGGGACAGGGGGGATTAGGTACGCAGTATTTT. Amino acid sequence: CSATGQGGLGTQYF.

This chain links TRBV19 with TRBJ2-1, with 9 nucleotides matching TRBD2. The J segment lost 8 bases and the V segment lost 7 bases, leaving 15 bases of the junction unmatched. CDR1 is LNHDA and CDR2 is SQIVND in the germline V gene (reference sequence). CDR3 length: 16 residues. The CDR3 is CASTSMVGLAKDEQFF. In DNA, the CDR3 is TGTGCCAGTACCTCGATGGTGGGACTAGCTAAGGATGAGCAGTTCTTC.

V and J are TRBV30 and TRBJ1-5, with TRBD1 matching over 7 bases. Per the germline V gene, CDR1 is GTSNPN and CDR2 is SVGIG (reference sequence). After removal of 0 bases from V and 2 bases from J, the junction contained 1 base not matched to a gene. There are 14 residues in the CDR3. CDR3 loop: CAWSVTGGNQPQHF. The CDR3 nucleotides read TGTGCCTGGAGTGTAACAGGGGGCAATCAGCCCCAGCATTTT.

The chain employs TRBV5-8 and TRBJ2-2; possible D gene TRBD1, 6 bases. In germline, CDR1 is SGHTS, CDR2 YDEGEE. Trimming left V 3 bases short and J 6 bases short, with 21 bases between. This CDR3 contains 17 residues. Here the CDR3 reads CASSWTGRSEGAGELFF. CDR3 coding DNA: TGTGCCAGCAGCTGGACGGGTCGCAGTGAGGGGGCCGGGGAGCTGTTTTTT.

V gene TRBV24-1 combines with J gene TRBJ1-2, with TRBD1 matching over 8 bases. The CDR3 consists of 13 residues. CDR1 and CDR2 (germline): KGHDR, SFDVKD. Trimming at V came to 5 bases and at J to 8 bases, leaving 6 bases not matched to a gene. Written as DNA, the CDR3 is TGTGCCACCAGTGGGCAGGGGGCGGAAGGCTACACCTTC. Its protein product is CATSGQGAEGYTF.

The CDR3 region is CASSPAGTNYGYTF. The CDR3 DNA sequence: TGCGCCAGCAGCCCGGCGGGGACTAACTATGGCTACACCTTC. The chain links TRBV5-1 to TRBJ1-2, with D uncertain. The germline CDR1 and CDR2 sequences are SGHRS and YFSETQ. V was clipped by 4 bases and J by 0 bases, with 10 bases between them. CDR3 length equals 14 residues.

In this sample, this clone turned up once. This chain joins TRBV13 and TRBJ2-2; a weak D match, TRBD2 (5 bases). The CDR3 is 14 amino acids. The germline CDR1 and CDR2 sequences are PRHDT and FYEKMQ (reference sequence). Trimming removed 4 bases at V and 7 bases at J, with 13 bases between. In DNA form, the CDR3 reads TGTGCCAGCAGCTCGGACTGGGCGCGCGGGGAGCTGTTTTTT. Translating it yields CASSSDWARGELFF. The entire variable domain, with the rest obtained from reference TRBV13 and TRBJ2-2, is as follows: AAGVIQSPRHLIKEKRETATLKCYPIPRHDTVYWYQQGPGQDPQFLISFYEKMQSDKGSIPDRFSAQQFSDYHSELNMSSLELGDSALYFCASSSDWARGELFFGEGSRLTVL.

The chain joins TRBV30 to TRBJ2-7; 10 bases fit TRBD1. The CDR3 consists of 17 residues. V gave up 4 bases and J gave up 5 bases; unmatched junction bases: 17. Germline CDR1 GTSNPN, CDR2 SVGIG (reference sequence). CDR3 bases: TGTGCCTGGATTTCTAGCTTCGGGACAGGGGAAGGCCACGAGCAGTACTTC. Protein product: CAWISSFGTGEGHEQYF.

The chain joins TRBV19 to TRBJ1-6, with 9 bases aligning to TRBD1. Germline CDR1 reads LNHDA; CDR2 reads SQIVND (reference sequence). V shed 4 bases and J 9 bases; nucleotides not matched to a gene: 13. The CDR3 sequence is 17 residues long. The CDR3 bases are TGTGCCAGTAGTACAAGGCCGGGACAGGGAGCCCCTTCACCCCTCCACTTT. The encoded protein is CASSTRPGQGAPSPLHF.

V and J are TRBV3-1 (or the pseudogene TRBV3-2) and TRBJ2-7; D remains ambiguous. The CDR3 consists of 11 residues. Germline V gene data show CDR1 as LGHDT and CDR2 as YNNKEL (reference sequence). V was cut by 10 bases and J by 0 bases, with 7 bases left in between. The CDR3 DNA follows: TGTGCCACCGGAAGCTCCTACGAGCAGTACTTC. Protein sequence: CATGSSYEQYF.